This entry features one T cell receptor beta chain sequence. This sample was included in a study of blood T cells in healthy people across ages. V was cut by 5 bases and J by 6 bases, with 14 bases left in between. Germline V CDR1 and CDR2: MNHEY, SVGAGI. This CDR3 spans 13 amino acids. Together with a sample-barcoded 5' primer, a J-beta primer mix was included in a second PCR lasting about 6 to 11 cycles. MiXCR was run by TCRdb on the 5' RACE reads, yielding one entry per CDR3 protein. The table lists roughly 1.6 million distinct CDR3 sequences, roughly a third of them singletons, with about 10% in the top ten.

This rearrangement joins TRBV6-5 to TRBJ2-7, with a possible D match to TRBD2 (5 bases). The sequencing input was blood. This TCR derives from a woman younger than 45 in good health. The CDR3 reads CASSRGQATEQYF. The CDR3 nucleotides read TGTGCCAGCAGTCGGGGTCAGGCGACCGAGCAGTACTTC.